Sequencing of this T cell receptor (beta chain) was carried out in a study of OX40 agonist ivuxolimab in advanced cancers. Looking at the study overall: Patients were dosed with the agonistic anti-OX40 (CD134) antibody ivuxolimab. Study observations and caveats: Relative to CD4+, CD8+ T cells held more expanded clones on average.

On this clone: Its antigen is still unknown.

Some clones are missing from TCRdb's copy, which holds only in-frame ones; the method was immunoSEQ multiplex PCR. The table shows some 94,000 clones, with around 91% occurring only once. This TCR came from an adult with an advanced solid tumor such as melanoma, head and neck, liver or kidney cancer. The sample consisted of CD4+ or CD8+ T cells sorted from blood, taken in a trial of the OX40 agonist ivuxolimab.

This CDR3 reads CASRGMGYNEQFF. The CDR3 DNA reads TGTGCCAGCAGGGGTATGGGTTACAATGAGCAGTTCTTC. V gene TRBV6-1 combines with J gene TRBJ2-1; D is uncertain. The CDR3 extends over 13 amino acids. V was shortened by 6 bases and J by 4 bases, with 10 bases between the two germline ends. CDR1 and CDR2 (germline): MNHNS, SASEGT.